The source of this T cell receptor (beta chain) is a study of the immune and genomic landscape of osteosarcoma (dated by TCRdb to the early 2020s). Background on the whole study: A total of about 50 pediatric and adult patients with high-grade osteosarcoma made up the overall cohort, and the median age at diagnosis was around 30 years (range roughly 5-90). The goal of the study was to explain why immune checkpoint inhibitors have shown limited clinical activity in osteosarcoma. The cohort was enriched for poor-risk disease, with 73% to 80% showing unfavorable pathologic response to standard therapy and more than 60% deceased. In the overall cohort, about 60% of patients were male, and around 76% had localized disease at diagnosis. Each of a few patients provided a couple of samples from the same tumor site. Osteosarcoma specimens were profiled with whole genome, RNA and T-cell receptor sequencing plus immunohistochemistry and reverse phase protein arrays so that immunogenic potential could be defined. To characterize the osteosarcoma immunogenomic landscape, the TCR sequencing results were combined with transcriptome, protein array and immunostaining data.

What the study reported, not specific to this receptor: Along with the frozen tumor specimens, matched blood was collected from just two patients. Overall, productive TCR clonality was low, with a mean of 0.09 and a maximum of 0.3, which suggests limited clonal expansion of T cells. Because osteosarcoma is rare and all possible samples were collected, sample size was not determined by any statistical method. Although TCR productive clonality was higher in the immune-hot C3 cluster than in the cold C1 cluster, TCR productive clonality was still low overall. Clonality benchmarks were derived from external normal skin and healthy peripheral blood data rather than from matched normal tissue. Four to six cases had a single hyperexpanded clone dominating the repertoire, and all had fewer than 100 T-cell clonotypes.

As regards this clone: Its antigen has not been determined. There are no base qualities to consult, and no much larger clone falls within one base.

TCR beta chain CDR3 regions were immunosequenced with the ImmunoSEQ Assay (Adaptive Biotechnologies). For the original study's pipeline: TCRB rearrangements, read counts, read proportions and gene usage were exported through the ImmunoSEQ Analyzer platform. Using productive rearrangements, T-cell clonality was calculated as 1 minus Pielou's evenness. Clonal space homeostasis binned clonotypes as rare, small, medium, large or hyperexpanded (0.01 to 1 of the repertoire). TCR productive clonality was compared across immune clusters C1, C2 and C3 using the Wilcoxon rank sum test. TCRdb's version of the immuneACCESS table is confined to in-frame rearrangements and falls short of the full clone set. An unresolved V gene accounts for under half of the shortfall where checked; the remainder is of unknown origin. That table furnishes V, J and clone size, whereas the DNA furnished D and trimming. The sample table holds under 3,000 clones, of which approximately 70% were seen once. The ten largest make up 15% to 18% of the sample.

Specimens were post-treatment primary, local recurrence and metastasis tumors from poor-prognosis patients. The germline V gene sets CDR1 to MDHEN and CDR2 to SYDVKM. Counted from cysteine to phenylalanine, this CDR3 has 16 amino acids. Only the CDR3 part of the read is kept: 48 bases, read in frame from the first base. The trim is 4 bases for V and 2 bases for J, with a gap of 15 bases between the germline ends. The chain uses TRBV28 and TRBJ1-5; the D gene cannot be resolved reliably. The specimen was tumor tissue from a local recurrence in the femur. The cell subset or site label here, explained by the study, means: locally recurrent osteosarcoma tumor. This clonotype originated in a man aged 18 to 30 with osteosarcoma. The age is the age at diagnosis. The CDR3 loop reads CASSSDPGFGNQPQHF. Read as DNA, the sequence is TGTGCCAGCAGTTCTGATCCGGGGTTCGGCAATCAGCCCCAGCATTTT.